The rows below give T cell receptor beta chains drawn from one sample of a study of T-cell memory formation after mild COVID-19. TCRdb re-derived calls from the 5' RACE reads in MiXCR, one entry per CDR3 protein. Among almost 350,000 distinct CDR3 sequences listed, less than 25% were seen once. The sequenced material came from PBMCs or a T cell subset sorted from them (not recorded which). The receptor source for this set is a man between 18 and 29 years old who had mild COVID-19 (a few samples of this study predate the infection). Cell type and time point are not known. The CDR3 runs from the conserved cysteine through the conserved F or W. D genes are given only for firm matches. A row's size may be missing; if present it is once, few, many or a size class.

J gene: TRBJ1-1; clone size: .; D gene: TRBD1; V gene: TRBV20-1; CDR3 DNA: TGCAGTGCTAGACCGGGACAGGGGATCGGTGAAGCTTTCTTT; CDR3 protein: CSARPGQGIGEAFF
J gene: TRBJ1-3; clone size: many; D gene: .; V gene: TRBV18; CDR3 DNA: TGTGCCAGCTCACCAGGGTCGGGAAACACCATATATTTT; CDR3 protein: CASSPGSGNTIYF
J gene: TRBJ1-2; clone size: .; D gene: TRBD1; V gene: TRBV5-1; CDR3 DNA: TGCGCCAGCAGCTTGAGGACAGGCCCCACCGGGGGGGGCTACACCTTC; CDR3 protein: CASSLRTGPTGGGYTF
J gene: TRBJ2-1; clone size: few; D gene: TRBD2; V gene: TRBV15; CDR3 DNA: TGTGCCACCAGCCCTCCGCGAGGCGCGGGGGGCGACGATGAGCAGTTCTTC; CDR3 protein: CATSPPRGAGGDDEQFF
J gene: TRBJ1-3; clone size: .; D gene: .; V gene: TRBV4-1; CDR3 DNA: TGCGCCAGCAGCCAAGCCATCGTCAGGGGTAGTGGAAACACCATATATTTT; CDR3 protein: CASSQAIVRGSGNTIYF
J gene: TRBJ2-1; clone size: few; D gene: .; V gene: TRBV5-1; CDR3 DNA: TGCGCCAGCAGCAACTCGGGTTTCACCTACAATGAGCAGTTCTTC; CDR3 protein: CASSNSGFTYNEQFF
J gene: TRBJ2-2; clone size: few; D gene: TRBD2; V gene: TRBV4-2; CDR3 DNA: TGTGCCAGCAGCCAAAATGGACTAGCGGGGAATACCGGGGAGCTGTTTTTT; CDR3 protein: CASSQNGLAGNTGELFF
J gene: TRBJ2-7; clone size: .; D gene: TRBD1; V gene: TRBV5-1; CDR3 DNA: TGCGCCAGCAGCTTATCCCGGGACAGCATCTCCTACGAGCAGTACTTC; CDR3 protein: CASSLSRDSISYEQYF
J gene: TRBJ2-2; clone size: .; D gene: .; V gene: TRBV28; CDR3 DNA: TGTGCCAGCAGCCCCGGAGGGGTCATGAACACCGGGGAGCTGTTTTTT; CDR3 protein: CASSPGGVMNTGELFF
J gene: TRBJ2-5; clone size: .; D gene: .; V gene: TRBV20-1; CDR3 DNA: TGCAGCGGGGCCTGGGAGACCCAGTACTTC; CDR3 protein: CSGAWETQYF
J gene: TRBJ1-1; clone size: .; D gene: .; V gene: TRBV7-9; CDR3 DNA: TGTGCCAGCAGCTTAGAGGGGGGCGCCCACACTGAAGCTTTCTTT; CDR3 protein: CASSLEGGAHTEAFF
J gene: TRBJ1-4; clone size: few; D gene: TRBD1; V gene: TRBV6-6; CDR3 DNA: TGTGCCAGCAAAGACAGGGGGCAATGGGATTCTGAAAAACTGTTTTTT; CDR3 protein: CASKDRGQWDSEKLFF
J gene: TRBJ2-1; clone size: .; D gene: .; V gene: TRBV29-1; CDR3 DNA: TGCAGCGTTCCCACGCACAATGAGCAGTTCTTC; CDR3 protein: CSVPTHNEQFF
J gene: TRBJ2-5; clone size: few; D gene: TRBD1; V gene: TRBV20-1; CDR3 DNA: TGCAGTGCTAGAGACGACCCGGGACAGGGAGGGACCCAGTACTTC; CDR3 protein: CSARDDPGQGGTQYF
J gene: TRBJ2-2; clone size: .; D gene: .; V gene: TRBV6-5; CDR3 DNA: TGTGCCAGCAGTTACTCAGGGGTCCTGGGGGAGCTGTTTTTT; CDR3 protein: CASSYSGVLGELFF
J gene: TRBJ2-6; clone size: many; D gene: .; V gene: TRBV4-1; CDR3 DNA: TGCGCCAGCAGGGGGGACGGCTACTTCTCTGGGGCCAACGTCCTGACTTTC; CDR3 protein: CASRGDGYFSGANVLTF
J gene: TRBJ2-5; clone size: .; D gene: .; V gene: TRBV20-1; CDR3 DNA: TGCAGTGCTCCCGCCGGGCCAGGGCAGGAGACCCAGTACTTC; CDR3 protein: CSAPAGPGQETQYF
J gene: TRBJ1-5; clone size: .; D gene: TRBD1; V gene: TRBV6-6; CDR3 DNA: TGTGCCAGCGGCATACAGGGGAATCAGCCCCAGCATTTT; CDR3 protein: CASGIQGNQPQHF
J gene: TRBJ1-6; clone size: .; D gene: .; V gene: TRBV4-3; CDR3 DNA: TGCGCCAGCAGCCGAAATCCGGGGCAGGATAATTCACCCCTCCACTTT; CDR3 protein: CASSRNPGQDNSPLHF
J gene: TRBJ1-4; clone size: few; D gene: .; V gene: TRBV5-1; CDR3 DNA: TGCGCCAGCAGCTTGGTCTCTGCAGGAGGTAATGAAAAACTGTTTTTT; CDR3 protein: CASSLVSAGGNEKLFF
J gene: TRBJ1-1; clone size: few; D gene: TRBD1; V gene: TRBV5-1; CDR3 DNA: TGCGCCAGCAGCTTGACAGGAGACAGGGGAACTGAAGCTTTCTTT; CDR3 protein: CASSLTGDRGTEAFF
J gene: TRBJ2-1; clone size: few; D gene: .; V gene: TRBV7-2; CDR3 DNA: TGTGCCAGCAGTCCTAGGGGCCATGAGCAGTTCTTC; CDR3 protein: CASSPRGHEQFF
J gene: TRBJ2-2; clone size: few; D gene: .; V gene: TRBV29-1; CDR3 DNA: TGCAGCAACCCCCGGGGGACGAACACCGGGGAGCTGTTTTTT; CDR3 protein: CSNPRGTNTGELFF
J gene: TRBJ2-3; clone size: .; D gene: TRBD1; V gene: TRBV12-3/TRBV12-4; CDR3 DNA: TGTGCCAGCAGTCCGGCCGGGACAGATAGCACAGATACGCAGTATTTT; CDR3 protein: CASSPAGTDSTDTQYF
J gene: TRBJ2-5; clone size: once; D gene: .; V gene: TRBV7-2; CDR3 DNA: TGTGCCAGCAGACGCCAGGGGGGCCAAGAGACCCAGTACTTC; CDR3 protein: CASRRQGGQETQYF
J gene: TRBJ2-5; clone size: .; D gene: .; V gene: TRBV28; CDR3 DNA: TGTGCCAGCAGCCCAGTCTCAATTTTAGCTAGGGAGACCCAGTACTTC; CDR3 protein: CASSPVSILARETQYF
J gene: TRBJ1-2; clone size: .; D gene: .; V gene: TRBV5-4; CDR3 DNA: TGTGCCAGCAGCCCGGGGAGTCCAACCCACTACTATGGCTACACCTTC; CDR3 protein: CASSPGSPTHYYGYTF
J gene: TRBJ1-2; clone size: once; D gene: .; V gene: TRBV12-3/TRBV12-4; CDR3 DNA: TGTGCCAGCAGTTCGGGCCAAAAGTGGGGCTACACCTTC; CDR3 protein: CASSSGQKWGYTF
J gene: TRBJ2-7; clone size: few; D gene: TRBD2; V gene: TRBV4-3; CDR3 DNA: TGCGCCAGCAGCCAAGATTCCCGCGGCGGGGGGGTGTACGAGCAGTACTTC; CDR3 protein: CASSQDSRGGGVYEQYF
J gene: TRBJ1-5; clone size: many; D gene: .; V gene: TRBV3-1; CDR3 DNA: TGTGCCAGCAGCCCGGGAGTGAATAGCAATCAGCCCCAGCATTTT; CDR3 protein: CASSPGVNSNQPQHF